This T cell receptor (beta chain) is from a study of PD-1 blockade in mismatch repair-deficient tumors. J lost 2 bases, V lost 0 bases, and 4 bases had no gene match. Germline CDR1 reads MNHEY; CDR2 reads SVGAGI. The CDR3 has 15 residues. Sequencing used immunoSEQ multiplex PCR; TCRdb keeps in-frame clones, though not all of them. The sample has over 30,000 clones, about 85% seen once; the top ten hold more than 3%. The TCR-sequenced patients were a few responders to pembrolizumab. This sequence joins TRBV6-5 and TRBJ2-7; TRBD1 matches at 7 bases. This receptor was identified in an adult with mismatch repair-deficient cancer. Sequencing used PBMCs, obtained roughly 6 weeks after starting pembrolizumab. Here the CDR3 DNA reads TGTGCCAGCAGTTACTCGCCAGACAGGGCCTACGAGCAGTACTTC. It translates to CASSYSPDRAYEQYF.